This T cell receptor beta chain was observed in a study of blood T cell repertoires in COVID-19. Study in general: COVID-19 samples from acute and convalescent phases originated in the United States, Italy and Spain. T cells, B-cell-depleted T cells, or PBMCs provided the cDNA or gDNA that served as material.

V was shortened by 6 bases and J by 2 bases, with 6 bases between the two germline ends. Germline loops: CDR1 LGHNA, CDR2 YNFKEQ. The CDR3 covers 12 residues. As processed by the authors: Amplification with reference gene primers provided the estimates of nucleated cell counts. Some clones are missing from TCRdb's copy, which holds only in-frame ones; the method was immunoSEQ multiplex PCR. V and J calls and clone size are those listed in that table; D and trimming were worked out from the DNA. The data hold 35,000 to 40,000 clones, with roughly 88% observed a single time. This chain joins TRBV4-2 and TRBJ2-3; D is undetermined. Sequencing was done on a sample of peripheral blood. The sequence came from a man in his 70s with active COVID-19. The CDR3 sequence is CASRRNTDTQYF. In nucleotides, the CDR3 is TGTGCCAGCAGGCGGAACACAGATACGCAGTATTTT.